The following is a TCR beta chain sequence with its context. There is no known antigen for this receptor. It has no much larger one-base neighbor in the sample; base qualities were not kept. The data were taken from a study of blood T cell repertoires in COVID-19 (dated by TCRdb to about 2020). Context from the whole study: The collaborator samples originated in the United States, Italy and Spain and spanned the acute and convalescent phases of COVID-19. The prospective study material was composed of cDNA or gDNA derived from T cells, B-cell-depleted T cells, or PBMCs. Deeply sampled blood TCRbeta repertoires from subjects exposed to, actively infected with, or recovered from COVID-19 were included in the dataset. HLA class I and class II types, where available, came from metadata supplied by the sample provider rather than from assay-based typing. A de-identified subject ID, COVID-19 status, age in years and sex were almost always included in the sample metadata. Samples came from the ongoing ImmuneRACE study (first 160 participants) plus 1,254 subjects from 6 global collaborators. The repertoires were released in a freely available public database meant as a resource for research on the immune response to SARS-CoV-2. Study-wide findings and limitations: The quantity of clinical and demographic metadata differed by source and by participant and was supplied without curation.

Whole blood was collected in K2EDTA tubes by collaborating institutions according to the institutions' own protocols. Collaborator samples were shipped for TCRbeta analysis as frozen whole blood, isolated PBMCs, or DNA extracted from either sample type. V drops 5 bases and J drops 1 base, leaving 17 bases in between. From a lookup of the germline V gene, CDR1 and CDR2 are KGHDR and SFDVKD. From its cysteine to its phenylalanine, the CDR3 spans 18 amino acids. Only the CDR3 part of the read is kept: 54 bases, read in frame from the first base. The immunoSEQ Assay, a bias-controlled multiplex PCR, was used to amplify TCRbeta CDR3 regions from genomic DNA. Concerning the study's data processing: Within the assay, amplification of reference gene primers was used to estimate how many nucleated cells each sample contained. To quantify the absolute abundance of each unique TCRbeta CDR3 rearrangement, sequence reads were collapsed and filtered. For each sample, productive Simpson clonality was calculated as the square root of Simpson's diversity index across productive rearrangements. The table was pulled from immuneACCESS by TCRdb, which kept in-frame rearrangements only. Such tables lose some clones; where checked, under half of the loss comes from unresolved V genes, and the rest has no known cause. The DNA gave D and trimming, while V, J and clone size come from that table. A total of roughly 290,000 clones appear in this sample, around nine tenths of them only once. Around 0.84% of the sample is taken by the ten largest.

Source material: peripheral blood. The origin of this receptor is a man aged 25 to 40 with acute or convalescent COVID-19. The V and J genes are TRBV24-1 and TRBJ2-6; TRBD1 might be the D gene, on 5 matching bases. The DNA sequence is given as TGTGCCACCAGTGGTATCAAGGGGCTGGGGTCTGGGGCCAACGTCCTGACTTTC. This yields the protein CATSGIKGLGSGANVLTF.